Listed below are T cell receptor beta chains from one sample, sequenced in a study of human T cells and chemical hapten exposure. TCRdb used MiXCR to reprocess the RACE reads, holding one entry per CDR3 protein. The data show around 92,000 distinct CDR3 sequences, roughly a tenth seen once. The starting material was whole blood, obtained in connection with sensitization to the hapten diphenylcyclopropenone (DPC). These receptors came from a woman aged 55-70 years with alopecia areata. Some clones in this sample may be carry-over from other donors' samples. The CDR3 runs from the conserved cysteine through the conserved F or W. D genes are given only for firm matches. Not all rows give a size; the values are once, few, many and, for expanded clones, a class.

D,J,size,V,DNA,CDR3
NA,TRBJ1-1,few,TRBV6-5,TGTGCCACCGGGAGGGGGGAAGCAGCAGCTTTCTTT,CATGRGEAAAFF
TRBD2,TRBJ2-3,many,TRBV27,TGTGCCAGCAGAACGGGGGGAGGAGATACGCAGTATTTT,CASRTGGGDTQYF
NA,TRBJ2-1,NA,TRBV7-9,TGTGCCAGCAGCTTATGGGGCTACAATGAGCAGTTCTTC,CASSLWGYNEQFF
NA,TRBJ1-2,NA,TRBV7-9,TGTGCCAGCAGCTTAATGGGGGGACGGTCGGGAGGCTACACCTTC,CASSLMGGRSGGYTF
NA,TRBJ2-3,few,TRBV7-2,TGTGCCAGCAGCTTAAACGCCGCGGCAGATACGCAGTATTTT,CASSLNAAADTQYF
NA,TRBJ2-3,few,TRBV7-2,TGTGCCAGCAATTTCAGGGGACTGAATAATACGCAGTATTTT,CASNFRGLNNTQYF
NA,TRBJ2-2,few,TRBV5-6,TGTGCCAGCAGCCCCCTTGCGGCGGGTAACACCGGGGAGCTGTTTTTT,CASSPLAAGNTGELFF
NA,TRBJ1-1,many,TRBV6-5,TGTGCCAGCAGTCCAAAACCGATCGGACCTGAAGCTTTCTTT,CASSPKPIGPEAFF
NA,TRBJ2-7,NA,TRBV9,TGTGCCAGCAGCGGCTCAACTAGCTCCGAGCAGTACTTC,CASSGSTSSEQYF
TRBD1,TRBJ2-7,NA,TRBV7-9,TGTGCCAGCAGCCACGACAGGGCCTCCTACGAGCAGTACTTC,CASSHDRASYEQYF
TRBD1,TRBJ2-2,NA,TRBV7-7,TGTGCTAGCAGCTTGGCCGGGACAGGGGTCACCGGGGAGCTGTTTTTT,CASSLAGTGVTGELFF
TRBD2,TRBJ2-3,few,TRBV2,TGTGCCAGCAAAGCGGTAGCGGGGGCCACAGATACGCAGTATTTT,CASKAVAGATDTQYF
TRBD1,TRBJ1-5,NA,TRBV11-2,TGTGCCAGCAGCCCGGGACAGGGCTATCAGCCCCAGCATTTT,CASSPGQGYQPQHF
TRBD1,TRBJ1-1,many,TRBV28,TGTGCCGCCGGGACAGGGGACACTGAAGCTTTCTTT,CAAGTGDTEAFF
NA,TRBJ1-2,many,TRBV20-1,TGCAGTGCTAGAGCTGGCAGGAACTATGGCTACACCTTC,CSARAGRNYGYTF
NA,TRBJ1-6,many,TRBV7-9,TGTGCCAGCAGTCCATTTCAGGGACGTTCGGCCTATTCACCCCTCCACTTT,CASSPFQGRSAYSPLHF
NA,TRBJ1-2,NA,TRBV3-1,TGTGCCAGCAGCCAAGGTTACAGCCACCCTGGCTACACCTTC,CASSQGYSHPGYTF
NA,TRBJ2-1,NA,TRBV20-1,TGCAGTGCTAGACTAGCGTGGTATGAGCAGTTCTTC,CSARLAWYEQFF
NA,TRBJ2-3,many,TRBV11-2,TGTGCCAGCAACTTGGGGGGGGCCGCAGATACGCAGTATTTT,CASNLGGAADTQYF
NA,TRBJ2-2,NA,TRBV19,TGTGCCAGTTCGGACCCTCTCCCCCCACTGTTTTTT,CASSDPLPPLFF
NA,TRBJ1-1,NA,TRBV9,TGTGCCAGCAGCGTTGAACACGTGAACACTGAAGCTTTCTTT,CASSVEHVNTEAFF
NA,TRBJ1-6,many,TRBV27,TGTGCCAGCAGTTCGCACCCAGGGATGGATAATTCACCCCTCCACTTT,CASSSHPGMDNSPLHF
NA,TRBJ2-5,few,TRBV13,TGTGCCAGCAGCTTAGGAGGACATTCCAAGCGAGAGACCCAGTACTTC,CASSLGGHSKRETQYF
NA,TRBJ1-1,NA,TRBV9,TGTGCCAGTTCGGGAGCCTGGAACACTGAAGCTTTCTTT,CASSGAWNTEAFF
NA,TRBJ2-2,NA,TRBV19,TGTGCCAGTAGTATAGAACCGACAAACACCGGGGAGCTGTTTTTT,CASSIEPTNTGELFF
TRBD1,TRBJ1-5,many,TRBV2,TGTGCCAGCAGGGGACAGGGCAATCAGCCCCAGCATTTT,CASRGQGNQPQHF
NA,TRBJ2-3,many,TRBV18,TGTGCCAGCTCACCACCCGCTAGCATTTTAGCAGATACGCAGTATTTT,CASSPPASILADTQYF
TRBD1,TRBJ1-2,NA,TRBV6-5,TGTGCCAGCAGGGCTTGGAGGACAGGGGTTAGGAACTATGGCTACACCTTC,CASRAWRTGVRNYGYTF